The 20 T cell receptor beta chains below come from one sample, sequenced in a study of blood T cells in healthy people across ages. A second roughly 7 to 12 cycle PCR used barcoded and J-beta primers. TCRdb re-called the 5' RACE reads with MiXCR, one entry per CDR3 protein. The data show roughly 860,000 distinct CDR3 sequences, 60% to 80% seen once. The sequenced sample consisted of blood. These receptors originate from a man between 25 and 39 years old in good health.

The chain combines TRBV28 with TRBJ1-2; D gene uncertain. The CDR3 has 15 residues. Trimming took off 2 bases at V and 3 bases at J, with 13 bases between the two ends. The germline gives CDR1 MDHEN, CDR2 SYDVKM. CDR3 sequence reads: CASSLAGLEDYGYTF. The CDR3 bases are TGTGCCAGCAGTTTAGCTGGGTTAGAGGACTATGGCTACACCTTC.

The V and J genes are TRBV20-1 and TRBJ1-2, with D uncertain. The CDR3 spans 12 residues. Germline V CDR1 and CDR2: DFQATT, SNEGSKA (reference sequence). The V gene lost 7 bases and the J gene lost 8 bases, with 17 bases spanning the gap. CDR3 protein: CSGAVVKEGYTF. The CDR3 bases are TGCAGTGGGGCCGTGGTGAAGGAGGGCTACACCTTC.

Here the CDR3 DNA reads TGTGCCAGCAGCCCGATTAACTATGGCTACACCTTC. Translating it yields CASSPINYGYTF. J is TRBJ1-2 and V is TRBV2; D gene uncertain. V was trimmed by 6 bases and J by 1 base, leaving 6 bases between them. The V gene's germline CDR1 is SNHLY and CDR2 FYNNEI. This CDR3 spans 12 amino acids.

The CDR3 is CATSGGPDTQYF. The DNA of the CDR3 is TGTGCCACATCGGGCGGACCGGATACGCAGTATTTT. The gene calls are TRBV19 and TRBJ2-3; no definite D call. This CDR3 is built from 12 residues. The germline gives CDR1 LNHDA, CDR2 SQIVND (reference sequence). The V end lost 10 bases, the J end lost 6 bases, and 14 bases lay between the germline ends.

The gene calls are TRBV7-9 and TRBJ1-1; D remains unclear. The CDR3 is made up of 13 amino acids. Germline V gene lookup returns CDR1 SEHNR and CDR2 FQNEAQ (reference sequence). V was cut by 6 bases and J by 1 base, with 9 bases left in between. CDR3 in DNA: TGTGCCAGCAGTTCACTCAGGAACACTGAAGCTTTCTTT. Its protein product is CASSSLRNTEAFF.

This chain links TRBV15 with TRBJ2-3; perhaps TRBD2 as D (5 bases). Germline CDR1 LNHNV, CDR2 YYDKDF (reference sequence). This CDR3 contains 15 residues. The germline V and J ends were trimmed by 5 bases and 0 bases, with 12 bases remaining between them. The CDR3, as DNA: TGTGCCACCAGCGGAGTCGGGGAGAGCACAGATACGCAGTATTTT. This translates into CATSGVGESTDTQYF.

The V gene is TRBV20-1, the J gene TRBJ2-1; D gene unclear. Germline V gene data show CDR1 as DFQATT and CDR2 as SNEGSKA (reference sequence). The CDR3 sequence is 14 residues long. With 0 bases removed from V and 7 bases from J, the gap between germline ends came to 13 bases. CDR3 in DNA: TGCAGTGCTAGAGATTACGGACCGGCGAATGAGCAGTTCTTC. Amino acid sequence: CSARDYGPANEQFF.

This clonotype came up once. The chain is built from TRBV29-1 and TRBJ1-2; D gene uncertain. The V end lost 4 bases, the J end lost 0 bases, and 9 bases lay between the germline ends. The CDR3 sequence is 13 residues long. Germline V gene data show CDR1 as SQVTM and CDR2 as ANQGSEA. CDR3 sequence reads: CSVADVANYGYTF. Written as DNA, the CDR3 is TGCAGCGTTGCCGATGTGGCTAACTATGGCTACACCTTC.

The chain is built from TRBV6-5 and TRBJ2-3; no firm D call. Germline V gene lookup returns CDR1 MNHEY and CDR2 SVGAGI. V gave up 6 bases and J gave up 0 bases, with 7 bases separating them. This CDR3 has 13 amino acids. The CDR3 spells CASRPRSTDTQYF. The DNA for the CDR3 is TGTGCCAGCAGGCCACGGAGCACAGATACGCAGTATTTT.

A remark on this clonotype: Mismatch with germline at one junction end may stem from a read error. The chain couples TRBV7-9 to TRBJ2-3, with D perhaps given as TRBD1 or TRBD2 (5 bases each). The CDR3 runs to 14 residues. CDR1 is SEHNR and CDR2 is FQNEAQ in the germline V gene (reference sequence). DNA of the CDR3: TGTACCAGCAGCTTAGACGGGTATGGGGGTACGCAGTATTTT. Translation gives CTSSLDGYGGTQYF.

This chain links TRBV14 with TRBJ2-7; tentative D call: TRBD2 (6 bases). Germline V lookup: CDR1 SGHDN, CDR2 FVKESK. V lost 2 bases and J lost 3, with 11 bases in between. The CDR3 has 14 residues. The DNA for the CDR3 is TGTGCCAGCAGCCAATGGACTAAAAACTACGAGCAGTACTTC. Translating it yields CASSQWTKNYEQYF. Full variable domain (remainder filled in from reference TRBV14 and TRBJ2-7): EAGVTQFPSHSVIEKGQTVTLRCDPISGHDNLYWYRRVMGKEIKFLLHFVKESKQDESGMPNNRFLAERTGGTYSTLKVQPAELEDSGVYFCASSQWTKNYEQYFGPGTRLTVT.

CDR3 DNA: TGTGCCAGCAGCTTAGCGGCTAACAGACCCTACGAGCAGTACTTC. Protein product: CASSLAANRPYEQYF. V and J are TRBV7-2 and TRBJ2-7, with no clear D. The CDR3 length is 15 residues. Trimming cost V 0 bases and J 2 bases, with 11 bases left between them. In germline, CDR1 is SGHTA, CDR2 FQGNSA. The variable domain in full, with the rest retrieved from reference TRBV7-2 and TRBJ2-7, is GAGVSQSPSNKVTEKGKDVELRCDPISGHTALYWYRQSLGQGLEFLIYFQGNSAPDKSGLPSDRFSAERTGGSVSTLTIQRTQQEDSAVYLCASSLAANRPYEQYFGPGTRLTVT.

In this sample, this clonotype turned up once. The chain combines TRBV2 with TRBJ2-4, with D hard to call. The germline V and J ends were trimmed by 7 bases and 5 bases, with 6 bases remaining between them. This CDR3 region has 11 residues. Germline V lookup: CDR1 SNHLY, CDR2 FYNNEI. The CDR3 region is CASIFENIQYF. The CDR3, as DNA: TGTGCCAGCATATTCGAAAACATTCAGTACTTC. Complete variable domain (other parts from reference TRBV2 and TRBJ2-4): EPEVTQTPSHQVTQMGQEVILRCVPISNHLYFYWYRQILGQKVEFLVSFYNNEISEKSEIFDDQFSVERPDGSNFTLKIRSTKLEDSAMYFCASIFENIQYFGAGTRLSVL.

This chain joins TRBV20-1 and TRBJ1-2; TRBD1 might be the D (5 bases). Germline V gene sequence: CDR1 DFQATT, CDR2 SNEGSKA (reference sequence). The CDR3 contains 13 residues. The ends were cut back, 3 bases at V and 6 bases at J, with 14 bases in the middle. In DNA form, the CDR3 reads TGCAGTGCTAGGCCTGGGGACCACCATGGCTACACCTTC. It translates to CSARPGDHHGYTF.

The rearrangement uses TRBV5-1 and TRBJ2-5, with D possibly being TRBD1 (8 bases). CDR1 and CDR2 (germline): SGHRS, YFSETQ. This CDR3 region has 17 residues. V dropped 4 bases and J dropped 0 bases, with 19 bases sitting between them. The CDR3 bases are TGCGCCAGCAGCCCCTGGACAGGGAGGGTTAACCAAGAGACCCAGTACTTC. Translated: CASSPWTGRVNQETQYF.

The genes are TRBV6-2 or TRBV6-3 and TRBJ1-1, with a possible D match to TRBD1 (5 bases). Trimming pared 7 bases from V and 1 base from J, leaving 10 bases between. Per the germline V gene, CDR1 is MNHEY and CDR2 is SVGEGT. This CDR3 spans 13 amino acids. The CDR3 bases are TGTGCCAGCAATTGGGGCAGGAACACTGAAGCTTTCTTT. This encodes CASNWGRNTEAFF.

This chain links TRBV9 with TRBJ1-1; 9 positions match TRBD1. The CDR3 runs 16 residues. V trimming: 2 bases; J trimming: 1 base; junction bases outside the gene matches: 6. Germline V gene lookup returns CDR1 SGDLS and CDR2 YYNGEE. Written as DNA, the CDR3 is TGTGCCAGCAGCGTGGGATTGGGACAGGGGAACACTGAAGCTTTCTTT. It specifies CASSVGLGQGNTEAFF. Based on the CDR3 plus reference TRBV9 and TRBJ1-1, the full variable domain is DSGVTQTPKHLITATGQRVTLRCSPRSGDLSVYWYQQSLDQGLQFLIQYYNGEERAKGNILERFSAQQFPDLHSELNLSSLELGDSALYFCASSVGLGQGNTEAFFGQGTRLTVV.

The rearrangement links TRBV11-1 to TRBJ2-4, with 9 bases identical to TRBD2. The DNA end is more similar to TRBJ2-7, so the J call may be wrong. This CDR3 contains 15 residues. The germline V gene has CDR1 SGHAT and CDR2 FQDESV (reference sequence). The CDR3 DNA is TGTGCCAGCAGCTCAGTAGCGGGGGAAACCTACGAGCAGTACGTC. Its translation: CASSSVAGETYEQYV.

This clonotype was counted once. V is TRBV12-3 or TRBV12-4 and J is TRBJ2-3; D gene unclear. Trimming removed 6 bases from V and 5 bases from J, with 9 bases in between. CDR3 size: 12 residues. CDR3 in amino acids: CASSTDIDTQYF. The CDR3 DNA follows: TGTGCCAGCAGCACCGATATAGATACGCAGTATTTT.

This chain connects TRBV7-9 to TRBJ2-1; the match to TRBD1 covers 8 bases. Unmatched junction bases numbered 12, after V lost 5 bases and J lost 15 bases. Germline CDR1 is SEHNR and CDR2 is FQNEAQ (reference sequence). This CDR3 contains 13 residues. The CDR3 nucleotides are TGTGCCAGCAGCACCACCGACAGGGGAAGGTGGTTCTTC. Translation: CASSTTDRGRWFF.